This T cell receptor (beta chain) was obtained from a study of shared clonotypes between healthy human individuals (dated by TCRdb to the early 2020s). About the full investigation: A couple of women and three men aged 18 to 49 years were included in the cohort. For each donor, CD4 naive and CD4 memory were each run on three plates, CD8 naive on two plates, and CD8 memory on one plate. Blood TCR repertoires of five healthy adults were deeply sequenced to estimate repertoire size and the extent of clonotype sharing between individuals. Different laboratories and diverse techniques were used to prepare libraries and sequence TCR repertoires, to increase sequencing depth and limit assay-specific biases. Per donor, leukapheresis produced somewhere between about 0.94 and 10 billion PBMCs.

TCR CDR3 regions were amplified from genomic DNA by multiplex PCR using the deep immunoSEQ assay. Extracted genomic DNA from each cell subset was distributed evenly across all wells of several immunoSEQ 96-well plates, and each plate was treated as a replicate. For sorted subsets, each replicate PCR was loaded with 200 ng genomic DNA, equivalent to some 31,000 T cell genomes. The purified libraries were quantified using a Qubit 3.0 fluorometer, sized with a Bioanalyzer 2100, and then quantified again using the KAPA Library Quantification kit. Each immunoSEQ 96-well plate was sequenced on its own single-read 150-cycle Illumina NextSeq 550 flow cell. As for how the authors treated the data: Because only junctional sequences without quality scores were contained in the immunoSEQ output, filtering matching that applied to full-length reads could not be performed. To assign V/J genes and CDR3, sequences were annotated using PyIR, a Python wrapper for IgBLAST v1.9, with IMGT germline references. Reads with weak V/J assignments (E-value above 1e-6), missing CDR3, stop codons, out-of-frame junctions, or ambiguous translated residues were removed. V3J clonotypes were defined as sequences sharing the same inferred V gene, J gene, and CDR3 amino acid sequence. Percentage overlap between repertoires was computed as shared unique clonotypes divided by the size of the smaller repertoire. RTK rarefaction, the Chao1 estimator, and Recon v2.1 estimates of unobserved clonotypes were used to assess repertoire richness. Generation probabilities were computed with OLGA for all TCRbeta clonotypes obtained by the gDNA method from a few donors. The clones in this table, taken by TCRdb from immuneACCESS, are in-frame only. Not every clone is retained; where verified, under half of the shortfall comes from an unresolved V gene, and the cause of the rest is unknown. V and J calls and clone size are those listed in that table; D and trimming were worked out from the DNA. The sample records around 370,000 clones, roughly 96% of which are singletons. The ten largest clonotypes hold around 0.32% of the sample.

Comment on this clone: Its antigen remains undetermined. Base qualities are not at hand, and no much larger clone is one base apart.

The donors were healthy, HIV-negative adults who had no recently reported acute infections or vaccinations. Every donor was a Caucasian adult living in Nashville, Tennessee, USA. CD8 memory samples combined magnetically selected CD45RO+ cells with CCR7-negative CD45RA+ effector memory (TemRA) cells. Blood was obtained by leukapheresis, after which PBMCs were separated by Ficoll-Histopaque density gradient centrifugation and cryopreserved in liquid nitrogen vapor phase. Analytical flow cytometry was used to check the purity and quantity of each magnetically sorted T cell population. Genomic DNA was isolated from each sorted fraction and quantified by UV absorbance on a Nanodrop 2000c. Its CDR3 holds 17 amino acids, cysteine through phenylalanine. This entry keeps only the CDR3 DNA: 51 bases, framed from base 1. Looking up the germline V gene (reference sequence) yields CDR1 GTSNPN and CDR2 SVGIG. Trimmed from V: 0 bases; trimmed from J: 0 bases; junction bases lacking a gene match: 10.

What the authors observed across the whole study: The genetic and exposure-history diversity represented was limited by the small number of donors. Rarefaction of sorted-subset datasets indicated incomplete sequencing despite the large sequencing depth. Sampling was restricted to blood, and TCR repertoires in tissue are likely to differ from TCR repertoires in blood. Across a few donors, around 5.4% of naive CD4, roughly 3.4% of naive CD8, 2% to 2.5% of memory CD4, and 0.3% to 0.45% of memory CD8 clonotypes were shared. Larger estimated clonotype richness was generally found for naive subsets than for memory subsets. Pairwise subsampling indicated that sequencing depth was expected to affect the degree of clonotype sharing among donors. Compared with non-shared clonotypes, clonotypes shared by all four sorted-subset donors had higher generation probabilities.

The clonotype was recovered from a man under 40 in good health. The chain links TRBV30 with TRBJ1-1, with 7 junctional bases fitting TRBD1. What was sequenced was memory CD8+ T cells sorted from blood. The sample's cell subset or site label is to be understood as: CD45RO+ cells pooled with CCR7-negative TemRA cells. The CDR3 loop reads CAWSVRGWGQLNTEAFF. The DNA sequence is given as TGTGCCTGGAGTGTACGGGGGTGGGGACAGTTGAACACTGAAGCTTTCTTT.